The source of this TCR beta chain is a study of human T cells and chemical hapten exposure (dated by TCRdb to the early 2020s). Regarding the research as a whole: For sensitization, 2% DPC in acetone was applied to a roughly 2 cm by roughly 2 cm area of upper inner arm skin. Libraries were pooled for sequencing, and variation in per-sample TCR yields was attributed mainly to small differences in library volumes within the pool. Patch tests used Finn chambers with 0.01% DPC on the upper back, scored after 6 days by International Contact Dermatitis Research Group standards. For TCR sequencing, blood came from about 29 alopecia patients at anywhere from one to four time points (pre-sensitization, 2, 6 and 24 weeks). Peripheral blood TCR repertoire changes were tracked in vivo in alopecia patients during primary and secondary sensitization to the hapten diphenylcyclopropenone (DPC). Throughout the roughly 25-week study period, patients were also given weekly therapeutic DPC doses on the scalp. Blood was sampled from patients pre-sensitization (week 0) and at 2, 6 and about 24 weeks after DPC sensitization. Most of the patients in the cohort were female, and the cohort covered alopecia areata with under or over 50% scalp involvement, alopecia totalis and alopecia universalis.

This clonotype occurred many times. The clone's antigen remains unknown. No quality values exist for individual bases; no much larger clone is one base distant. Read against the paper, the sample's time point label means: pre-sensitization, week 0. The sample's treatment or condition, from its label and the paper: therapeutic diphenylcyclopropenone sensitization with weekly scalp DPC. Blood at each patch-test visit was drawn before the patch test was applied. To be eligible, patients had to be aged 18 to 70, diagnosed with alopecia and judged suitable for DPC therapy, while pregnant patients were excluded. Unfractionated whole blood was collected in Tempus Blood RNA tubes, and total RNA was extracted from that blood. The research as a whole found: Expanded TCRs formed significantly more large CDR3 similarity clusters than pre-sensitization or healthy control sets, consistent with antigen-driven responses. After repeated subsampling, changes were observed in the strength of the expansion versus patch-test correlation and in the threshold at which the correlation became significant. Because all patients had alopecia, a presumed autoimmune disease, the immune response of the patients might differ from that of healthy individuals. DPC sensitization did not change the number of TCRs with a frequency above 1 in 1000, and there was no evidence of changes in global repertoire structure. Patch test score was positively correlated with the number of PT1 expanded TCRs, with significance at thresholds 8, 16 and 32 but not at 4.

The CDR3 covers 14 residues, taking in both the cysteine and the phenylalanine. The kept DNA is CDR3 alone, 42 bases in frame from the first base. Library preparation used RACE. This sample was sequenced with a NextSeq 500. During library preparation, unique molecular identifiers were attached to individual cDNA molecules so that TCRs could be counted quantitatively and reproducibly. Both TCR alpha and TCR beta chains were sequenced from each blood RNA sample. In the source study's methods: A median of roughly 99,000 TCRs per sample was observed, with a range of roughly 20,000 to 750,000. The Decombinator software suite was used to annotate the V, J and CDR3 of the TCR reads. For PS versus PT1 abundance plots, all samples were subsampled to the same number of TCRs (28,000). TCRs were defined as expanded if absent before sensitization and observed at least eight times at the 2-week time point. TCRdb redid the processing of the public reads, applying fastp at Q25 and MiXCR, and retained in-frame beta chains. Identical CDR3 protein sequences are pooled into one entry, listed with their most common genes and DNA. These V and J calls originate from TCRdb's pipeline instead of the authors' own analysis. In this sample the table shows 300,000 to 450,000 distinct CDR3 sequences, 4% to 6% of which occur a single time. The ten largest clones take up 2.6% of the sample.

Here the sequenced sample was whole blood, taken in connection with sensitization to the hapten diphenylcyclopropenone (DPC). The sequence was collected from a woman between 50 and 59 years old with alopecia areata. Some clones in this sample may be carry-over from other donors' samples. This sequence uses TRBV21-1 and TRBJ2-1; the D call TRBD2 from the table was never checked on the DNA. TRBV21-1 is recorded as a pseudogene. The CDR3: CASSEWREYNEQFF. At the DNA level, the sequence is TGTGCCAGCAGCGAGTGGCGGGAGTACAATGAGCAGTTCTTC.